These T cell receptor beta chains were read from a single sample in a study of Tregs in tolerant kidney transplant recipients. Profiling relied on immunoSEQ multiplex PCR, and the TCRdb table lists in-frame clones only, not all of them. The data contain 90,000 to 150,000 clones, about 91% of them seen just once; the ten biggest clones take up roughly 0.63%. Sample: CD4+ T cells from blood. The source is a human donor in good health. CDR3s include the opening cysteine and the closing phenylalanine or tryptophan. The D gene is left open where the match is weak. Some rows have no size entry. The others give once, few or many, or a class for an expanded clone.

TRBV4-1	-	TRBJ2-5	-	CASSQENRAQLQETQYF	TGCGCCAGCAGCCAAGAAAACAGGGCCCAACTCCAAGAGACCCAGTACTTC
TRBV29-1	-	TRBJ1-2	-	CSVGGGQTNYGYTF	TGCAGCGTAGGGGGAGGACAGACTAACTATGGCTACACCTTC
TRBV6-5	-	TRBJ1-1	once	CASSRPDRIEAFF	TGTGCCAGCAGCCGGCCCGACAGGATCGAGGCTTTCTTT
TRBV6-5	-	TRBJ2-7	-	CASRGERTAYEQYF	TGTGCCAGCAGGGGTGAGCGGACTGCCTACGAGCAGTACTTC
TRBV10-3	-	TRBJ1-1	-	CAISDRVDTEAFF	TGTGCCATCAGTGACAGGGTGGACACTGAAGCTTTCTTT
TRBV4-2	-	TRBJ1-2	-	CASSQSHYGYTF	TGTGCCAGCAGCCAATCACACTATGGCTACACCTTC
TRBV6-5	TRBD1	TRBJ1-1	-	CASSWDRGQTEAFF	TGTGCCAGCAGCTGGGACAGGGGGCAAACTGAAGCTTTCTTT
TRBV5-6	-	TRBJ2-3	-	CASSSIETRDTQYF	TGTGCCAGCAGCTCTATTGAGACGCGGGATACGCAGTATTTT
TRBV7-9	TRBD2	TRBJ2-7	-	CASSPSGRGEQYF	TGTGCCAGCAGCCCCTCAGGGAGGGGCGAGCAGTACTTC
TRBV5-4	-	TRBJ2-2	-	CASSLDRAGTGELFF	TGTGCCAGCAGCTTGGACAGGGCTGGCACCGGGGAGCTGTTTTTT
TRBV10-3	-	TRBJ1-2	once	CAISEPQVNYGYTF	TGTGCCATCAGTGAGCCACAGGTAAACTATGGCTACACCTTC
TRBV18	-	TRBJ2-3	-	CASSPQLGGDTQYF	TGTGCCAGCTCACCGCAACTTGGAGGAGATACGCAGTATTTT
TRBV11-3	TRBD1	TRBJ2-1	-	CASSLNGRGLSNEQFF	TGTGCCAGCAGCTTAAACGGCAGGGGGCTGTCCAATGAGCAGTTCTTC
TRBV5-4	-	TRBJ2-2	-	CASRRGTNRGTGELFF	TGTGCCAGCAGACGAGGGACAAATCGGGGCACCGGGGAGCTGTTTTTT
TRBV18	-	TRBJ2-7	-	CASSPFQGGSYEQYF	TGTGCCAGCTCACCATTCCAGGGGGGATCCTACGAGCAGTACTTC
TRBV14	-	TRBJ2-7	-	CASSQVSQREQYF	TGTGCCAGCAGCCAAGTATCGCAGCGAGAGCAGTACTTC
TRBV4-2	-	TRBJ1-1	few	CASSQGQLNTEAFF	TGTGCCAGCAGCCAAGGACAGTTGAACACTGAAGCTTTCTTT
TRBV11-2	TRBD1	TRBJ2-7	-	CASSRTMGQGAPEQYF	TGTGCCAGCAGCCGAACGATGGGACAGGGGGCGCCGGAGCAGTACTTC
TRBV29-1	-	TRBJ2-3	-	CSVAKGRTDTQYF	TGCAGCGTTGCGAAAGGGAGGACAGATACGCAGTATTTT
TRBV6-5	-	TRBJ1-4	-	CASSQSWGSEKLFF	TGTGCCAGCAGTCAAAGTTGGGGGAGTGAAAAACTGTTTTTT
TRBV2	-	TRBJ1-5	-	CASSLQGSRQPQHF	TGTGCCAGCAGTCTACAGGGTTCGAGGCAGCCCCAGCATTTT
TRBV6-5	TRBD1	TRBJ2-7	-	CASSYSGQGFYEQYF	TGTGCCAGCAGTTATTCCGGACAGGGTTTCTACGAGCAGTACTTC
TRBV19	-	TRBJ1-1	-	CASSRAVGGTEAFF	TGTGCCAGTAGTAGGGCGGTTGGGGGCACTGAAGCTTTCTTT